The entry below gives a single TCR beta chain sequence along with its context. The study excluded patients with uncontrolled infection, other autoimmune disease, pregnancy or lactation. Diagnosis rested on symptoms, serum thyroxine and TRAb, thyroid ultrasound, and orbital computed tomography. The authors obtained PBMCs from more than 9.5 ml of fresh peripheral blood. The CDR3 loop spans 16 amino acids. The junction had 11 bases not matched to a gene; V was cut back by 2 bases and J by 7 bases. Germline V gives CDR1 KGHDR, CDR2 SFDVKD. The sample comes from a study of T cells in Graves' hyperthyroidism and ophthalmopathy. About the research overall: At the time of initial diagnosis and before any treatment, peripheral blood was collected.

The TCR beta CDR3 regions underwent amplification using RNA transcripts as the source. First-round RT-PCR targeting the TCR CDR3 was performed with the HTBI primer set. TCRdb called the multiplex PCR reads again in MiXCR, with one record for every CDR3 protein. The repertoire includes about 400,000 distinct CDR3 sequences, around 14% of them detected once, and 7.7% sits in the top ten. Sequencing was done on a sample of blood. The TCR sequence derives from a woman younger than 30 with Graves' hyperthyroidism. The rearrangement links TRBV24-1 to TRBJ2-7, with TRBD1 matching over 9 bases. CDR3 loop: CATSDSGTGPDPEQYF. CDR3 DNA sequence: TGTGCCACCAGTGATTCTGGGACAGGGCCCGACCCGGAGCAGTACTTC.